This T cell receptor beta chain was retrieved from a study of CD8+CD57+ T cells in acquired aplastic anemia listed by TCRdb under 2018. About the study as a whole: DNA extracted from sorted CD4+ and CD8+ cells had a mean of 3.2 ug, with a range of roughly 0.19 to 27.4 ug. On the study overall, not on this receptor specifically: Between patients and healthy controls, no significant difference in CD8+ Simpson's diversity was found (P=0.060). Approximately 27 CD8+ CDR3 sequences were found in both patients and controls but appeared to be highly expressed in patients and within the immunodominant clones of the patients.

V sheds 0 bases and J sheds 6 bases, leaving 10 bases between their ends. Inclusive of the bounding cysteine and phenylalanine, the CDR3 is 13 residues long. The CDR3 DNA has 39 bases and is translated from base 1. For CDR1 and CDR2, the germline V gene lists SGDLS and YYNGEE. TCR beta VDJ combination and CDR3 sequence profiling used genomic DNA as the template. TCR repertoire sequencing was run on an Illumina HiSeq 2000. In the authors' own workflow: Repertoire assessment relied on Simpson's diversity index, CDR3 size and DJ length profiles, and TRBV/TRBJ rearrangement plots. The most abundant DNA sequence in the deep sequencing data was taken as the immunodominant clone. CDR3 amino acid sequences were screened for sharing across subjects and were compared with published repertoires and the VDJdb database. Through fastp at Q25 and MiXCR, TCRdb rebuilt clones from the public reads, retaining in-frame beta chains. Entries that share a CDR3 protein sequence are merged under the most common genes and DNA. The V and J calls and clone size come from TCRdb's table, not from the authors' own analysis. The sample yields some 290,000 distinct CDR3 sequences; 45% to 65% were counted once. The top ten constitute approximately 8% of the sample.

In the study, sorted CD4+ and CD8+ blood T cells from patients with severe aplastic anemia and from healthy subjects underwent deep sequencing of TCR repertoires. Ficoll-Paque density gradient centrifugation was used to isolate peripheral blood mononuclear cells. Before DNA extraction, CD4+ and CD8+ T cells were sorted by FACS or by magnetic beads. This clonotype was counted at least ten times. Its antigen specificity is not known. The sample holds no much larger clone one base away, and base qualities are not on file. The rearrangement joined TRBV9 to TRBJ2-7; perhaps TRBD1 is the D gene, with 5 bases matching. The sequencing input was sorted CD4+, CD8+, or CD8+CD57+ T cells (not recorded which) from PBMCs. The source is a human donor with severe aplastic anemia or a healthy control (not recorded which). The CDR3 protein is CASSVASDSEQYF. The sequenced DNA: TGTGCCAGCAGCGTAGCCAGTGACAGCGAGCAGTACTTC. With all but the CDR3 taken from the reference TRBV9 and TRBJ2-7 genes, the full variable domain is: DSGVTQTPKHLITATGQRVTLRCSPRSGDLSVYWYQQSLDQGLQFLIQYYNGEERAKGNILERFSAQQFPDLHSELNLSSLELGDSALYFCASSVASDSEQYFGPGTRLTVT.